Sequencing of this T cell receptor beta chain was carried out in a study of shared clonotypes between healthy human individuals. Terminally differentiated effector memory CD45RA+ cells were excluded from the naive CD8 cells, which were CD45RO-negative and positively selected for CCR7. The trim removed 4 bases at V and 0 bases at J, leaving 10 bases unmatched. The CDR3 totals 18 residues. Germline assignment: CDR1 MNHEY and CDR2 SMNVEV (reference sequence). The method was immunoSEQ multiplex PCR; TCRdb's version includes in-frame clones alone and lacks a portion of them. Here the sample spans about 650,000 clones, about 95% being singletons.

The sample consisted of naive CD8+ T cells sorted from blood. The receptor was derived from a woman aged 25 to 39 in good health. The chain couples TRBV27 to TRBJ2-1, with 9 bases fitting TRBD1. The CDR3 DNA sequence: TGTGCCAGCAGTTGGACAGGGGCCAGACTAGCCTCCTACAATGAGCAGTTCTTC. Residues: CASSWTGARLASYNEQFF.